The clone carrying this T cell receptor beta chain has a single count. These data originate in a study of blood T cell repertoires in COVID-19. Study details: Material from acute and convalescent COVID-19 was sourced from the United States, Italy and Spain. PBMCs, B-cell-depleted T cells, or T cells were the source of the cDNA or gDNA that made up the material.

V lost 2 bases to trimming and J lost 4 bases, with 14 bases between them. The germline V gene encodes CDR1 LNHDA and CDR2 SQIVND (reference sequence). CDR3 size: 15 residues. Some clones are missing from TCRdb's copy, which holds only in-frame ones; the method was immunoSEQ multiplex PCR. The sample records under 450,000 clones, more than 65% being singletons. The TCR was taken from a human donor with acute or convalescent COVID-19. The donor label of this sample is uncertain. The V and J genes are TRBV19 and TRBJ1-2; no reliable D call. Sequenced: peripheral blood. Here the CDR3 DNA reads TGTGCCAGTAGTATAACCCCAGAAACGTTCTATGGCTACACCTTC. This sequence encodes CASSITPETFYGYTF.